Following are 22 T cell receptor beta chains from one sample sequenced in a study of beta chain features in type 1 diabetes. Isolated RNA was reverse transcribed in full, so expressed TCRB transcripts were sequenced. Sequenced by immunoSEQ multiplex PCR; TCRdb stores in-frame clones only, minus some. This sample has roughly 400,000 clones, with over 12% found just once. Sequencing used naive CD4+ T cells from blood. These receptor sequences come from a woman in her late teens or twenties in good health.

The genes are TRBV5-1 and TRBJ2-7; weak D call: TRBD1 (6 bases). Trimming shortened V by 3 bases and J by 6 bases, and 10 bases separated the two germline ends. From germline, CDR1 is SGHRS and CDR2 YFSETQ. There are 12 residues in the CDR3. The CDR3 nucleotides read TGCGCCAGCAGCTCACAGGGCCTCGAGCAGTACTTC. As protein: CASSSQGLEQYF.

This clone has just a few counts. This sequence joins TRBV25-1 and TRBJ2-7, with 7 bases identical to TRBD1. Unmatched junction bases numbered 8, after V lost 3 bases and J lost 0 bases. CDR1 is MGHDK, CDR2 SYGVNS, per germline. This CDR3 has 16 residues. CDR3 amino acids: CASSDPTGTGSYEQYF. Here the CDR3 DNA reads TGTGCCAGCAGTGACCCGACAGGGACGGGCTCCTACGAGCAGTACTTC.

This clone was observed a few times. The chain is built from TRBV29-1 and TRBJ2-1; 12 nucleotides match TRBD2. The CDR3 runs to 16 residues. Germline V gene data show CDR1 as SQVTM and CDR2 as ANQGSEA. The J segment lost 6 bases and the V segment lost 1 base, leaving 7 bases of the junction unmatched. This CDR3 reads CSVEVLAGGPSNEQFF. Here the CDR3 DNA reads TGCAGCGTTGAAGTGCTAGCGGGAGGGCCAAGCAATGAGCAGTTCTTC.

This clone was seen more than once but under ten times. V is TRBV30 and J is TRBJ2-1; 8 bases fit TRBD2. Germline CDR1 reads GTSNPN; CDR2 reads SVGIG (reference sequence). This CDR3 is 14 amino acids long. V trimming: 3 bases; J trimming: 6 bases; junction bases outside the gene matches: 7. CDR3: CAWRDGRAVNEQFF. CDR3 sequence (DNA): TGTGCCTGGAGGGACGGGAGGGCAGTCAATGAGCAGTTCTTC.

This clone was counted a few times. The genes are TRBV20-1 and TRBJ1-2; no definite D call. The CDR3 covers 11 residues. V gave up 5 bases and J gave up 4 bases, with 8 bases separating them. CDR1 and CDR2 from the germline V gene are DFQATT and SNEGSKA (reference sequence). The CDR3 nucleotides read TGCAGTGCTCCAGACACCTATGGCTACACCTTC. This translates into CSAPDTYGYTF.

The CDR3 region has the DNA TGCGCCAGCAGCTTGGGGACTACCTACAATGAGCAGTTCTTC. As protein: CASSLGTTYNEQFF. The rearrangement uses TRBV5-1 and TRBJ2-1, with D tentatively TRBD2 (6 bases). The V end was cut by 0 bases, the J end by 2 bases, with 6 bases between. Germline-derived CDR1 and CDR2 are SGHRS and YFSETQ. The CDR3 consists of 14 residues.

This clone came up a few times. The chain joins TRBV6-6 to TRBJ2-2, with 11 bases matching TRBD2. Trimming took 4 bases from V and 6 from J; bases not matched to a gene: 1. CDR3 length: 14 amino acids. CDR1 MNHNY and CDR2 SVGAGI come from the germline V gene (reference sequence). CDR3 region: CASSLAGGAGELFF. For the CDR3, the DNA is TGTGCCAGCAGTTTAGCGGGAGGGGCCGGGGAGCTGTTTTTT.

The chain joins TRBV5-1 to TRBJ2-7; 11 bases line up with TRBD1. Germline lookup yields CDR1 SGHRS and CDR2 YFSETQ. The CDR3 has 15 residues. V was clipped by 4 bases and J by 4 bases; unmatched bases: 7. In DNA, the CDR3 is TGCGCCAGCAGCCGCCGGACAGGGGGCGATTACGAGCAGTACTTC. Its translation is CASSRRTGGDYEQYF.

This clone was recorded a few times. V usage is TRBV28 and J usage is TRBJ1-1, with 8 bases aligning to TRBD1. V shed 6 bases, J shed 0 bases, and the junction held 0 bases outside the gene matches. Per the germline V gene, CDR1 is MDHEN and CDR2 is SYDVKM. CDR3 length: 13 residues. CDR3 residues: CASRGQVNTEAFF. CDR3 in DNA: TGTGCCAGCAGGGGACAGGTGAACACTGAAGCTTTCTTT. Full variable domain (outside the CDR3, taken from reference TRBV28 and TRBJ1-1): DVKVTQSSRYLVKRTGEKVFLECVQDMDHENMFWYRQDPGLGLRLIYFSYDVKMKEKGDIPEGYSVSREKKERFSLILESASTNQTSMYLCASRGQVNTEAFFGQGTRLTVV.

This clone occurred a few times. The V gene is TRBV7-2, the J gene TRBJ2-7; 8 positions agree with TRBD1. J lost 5 bases, V lost 5 bases, and 8 bases had no gene match. This CDR3 region has 14 residues. The germline gives CDR1 SGHTA, CDR2 FQGNSA. CDR3: CASSRQGPWDEQYF. The CDR3, as DNA: TGTGCCAGCAGCCGACAGGGGCCGTGGGACGAGCAGTACTTC.

This clone was counted only a few times. The chain employs TRBV28 and TRBJ2-5; D is possibly TRBD2 (5 bases). Germline V gene lookup returns CDR1 MDHEN and CDR2 SYDVKM. V lost 2 bases and J 6 bases, leaving 7 bases between the germline ends. The length of the CDR3 is 12 residues. In DNA, the CDR3 is TGTGCCAGCAGTTTAGTCGGGAAGACCCAGTACTTC. It yields the protein CASSLVGKTQYF.

The chain recombines TRBV7-2 with TRBJ2-3; 8 nucleotides line up with TRBD1. The CDR3 consists of 15 residues. V lost 6 bases and J lost 0; bases outside the gene matches: 5. Germline-derived CDR1 and CDR2 are SGHTA and FQGNSA. The CDR3 DNA is TGTGCCAGCAGTTCACAGGGGGTTAGCACAGATACGCAGTATTTT. Translating it yields CASSSQGVSTDTQYF.

This clone was counted only a few times. The gene calls are TRBV23-1 and TRBJ2-7; 8 nucleotides line up with TRBD1. TRBV23-1 is marked as an open reading frame, function uncertain. The CDR3 covers 14 residues. The V gene end was trimmed by 7 bases and the J gene end by 4 bases; junction bases not matched to a gene: 9. The CDR3 reads CASTRQGRTYEQYF. CDR3 DNA: TGCGCCAGCACCCGACAGGGGAGGACATACGAGCAGTACTTC.

V gene TRBV28 combines with J gene TRBJ2-7, with TRBD1 identical over 8 bases. The CDR3 runs 14 residues. V shed 5 bases, J shed 3 bases, and the junction held 6 bases outside the gene matches. Germline CDR1 reads MDHEN; CDR2 reads SYDVKM. CDR3: CASSNTGQDYEQYF. In DNA form, the CDR3 reads TGTGCCAGCAGTAATACGGGACAGGACTACGAGCAGTACTTC.

This rearrangement joins TRBV18 to TRBJ1-1; D may be TRBD1 (6 bases). The CDR3 runs 15 residues. V lost 0 bases to trimming and J lost 5 bases, with 13 bases between them. Germline lookup yields CDR1 KGHSH and CDR2 LQKENI. CDR3 coding DNA: TGTGCCAGCTCACCACCCTGGCAGGGGTTTACTGAAGCTTTCTTT. Residues: CASSPPWQGFTEAFF.

This clone was detected only once. The CDR3 spells CASSDRANTGELFF. The CDR3 DNA sequence: TGTGCCAGCAGTGACAGGGCGAACACCGGGGAGCTGTTTTTT. V usage is TRBV2 and J usage is TRBJ2-2; TRBD1 is a possible D gene (5 bases). The CDR3 totals 14 residues. V lost 3 bases to trimming and J lost 0 bases, with 5 bases between them. CDR1 is SNHLY, CDR2 FYNNEI, per germline.

The chain uses TRBV28 and TRBJ2-7, with 11 nucleotides matching TRBD1. Germline CDR1 reads MDHEN; CDR2 reads SYDVKM. Germline trimming cut 4 bases from V and 4 bases from J; bases unmatched to any gene: 9. The CDR3 extends over 16 amino acids. CDR3 in DNA: TGTGCCAGCAGTTCTCACGGTGGGACAGGGGGTTACGAGCAGTACTTC. Encoded protein: CASSSHGGTGGYEQYF.

The chain links TRBV5-1 to TRBJ1-4, with D perhaps TRBD1 (6 bases). V gave up 2 bases and J gave up 3 bases, with 8 bases separating them. Per germline, CDR1 SGHRS and CDR2 YFSETQ. The CDR3 contains 14 residues. Here the CDR3 DNA reads TGCGCCAGCAGCTTCGGGGGGCCTAATGAAAAACTGTTTTTT. Residues: CASSFGGPNEKLFF. Variable domain in full (rest from reference TRBV5-1 and TRBJ1-4): KAGVTQTPRYLIKTRGQQVTLSCSPISGHRSVSWYQQTPGQGLQFLFEYFSETQRNKGNFPGRFSGRQFSNSRSEMNVSTLELGDSALYLCASSFGGPNEKLFFGSGTQLSVL.

The J gene is TRBJ2-1, the V gene TRBV30; 8 nucleotides match TRBD2. CDR3 length: 13 residues. V dropped 0 bases and J dropped 9; count of bases not matched to a gene: 4. CDR1 is GTSNPN and CDR2 is SVGIG in the germline V gene (reference sequence). The CDR3 reads CAWSVRLAIEQFF. The CDR3 DNA is TGTGCCTGGAGTGTACGACTAGCGATTGAGCAGTTCTTC.

The chain employs TRBV11-2 and TRBJ2-5; possibly TRBD1 for D (7 bases). CDR3 length: 13 amino acids. Trimming pared 4 bases from V and 7 bases from J, leaving 13 bases between. Germline V gives CDR1 SGHAT, CDR2 FQNNGV. The CDR3 nucleotides are TGTGCCAGCAGCTCACAGGGGACTGGGACCCAGTACTTC. Amino acids: CASSSQGTGTQYF.

This chain joins TRBV6-6 and TRBJ2-5; 9 bases match TRBD1. V lost 5 bases, J lost 3 bases, and 7 bases stayed unmatched. The CDR3 extends over 15 amino acids. CDR1 is MNHNY and CDR2 is SVGAGI in the germline V gene (reference sequence). Here the CDR3 reads CASSRDRDGEETQYF. The CDR3 DNA reads as TGTGCCAGCAGTAGGGACAGGGATGGTGAAGAGACCCAGTACTTC.

This rearrangement joins TRBV10-3 to TRBJ1-1; D call uncertain. Between the trimmed V and J ends, which lost 7 bases and 1 base, there was a span of 10 bases. This CDR3 contains 13 residues. The germline V gene encodes CDR1 ENHRY and CDR2 SYGVKD. The CDR3 bases are TGTGCCATCACCGAGCAGGCGAACACTGAAGCTTTCTTT. Protein: CAITEQANTEAFF.